This TCR beta chain was sequenced in a study of blood T cell repertoires in COVID-19. V lost 4 bases to trimming and J lost 7 bases; unmatched junction nucleotides: 6. The CDR3 consists of 13 residues. Germline V gene lookup returns CDR1 MNHEY and CDR2 SVGAGI. Sequencing used immunoSEQ multiplex PCR; TCRdb keeps in-frame clones, though not all of them. The sample lists about 190,000 clones, more than 60% seen once, with 9.5% to 15% in the top ten. Sequenced input: peripheral blood. The chain has TRBV6-5 and TRBJ2-7, with TRBD1 identical over 8 bases. The clonotype comes from a woman in her 50s with acute or convalescent COVID-19. CDR3 residues: CASSWQGAREQYF. The CDR3 region has the DNA TGTGCCAGCAGTTGGCAGGGGGCTCGGGAGCAGTACTTC.